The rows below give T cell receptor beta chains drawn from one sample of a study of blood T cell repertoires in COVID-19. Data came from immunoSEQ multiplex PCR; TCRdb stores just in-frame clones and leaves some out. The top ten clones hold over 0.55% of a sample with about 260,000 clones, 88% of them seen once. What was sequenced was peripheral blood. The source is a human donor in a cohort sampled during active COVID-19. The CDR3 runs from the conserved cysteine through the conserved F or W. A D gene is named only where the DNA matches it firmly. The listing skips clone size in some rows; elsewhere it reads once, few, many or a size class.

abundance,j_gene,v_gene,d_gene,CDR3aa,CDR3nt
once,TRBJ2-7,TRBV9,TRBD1,CASSPGTGPEQYF,TGTGCCAGCAGTCCCGGGACAGGGCCCGAGCAGTACTTC
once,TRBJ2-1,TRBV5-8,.,CASSLQGRNEQFF,TGTGCCAGCAGCTTACAGGGCAGAAATGAGCAGTTCTTC
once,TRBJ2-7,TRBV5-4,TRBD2,CASSGEGASSYEQYF,TGTGCCAGCAGCGGGGAGGGCGCGAGCTCCTACGAGCAGTACTTC
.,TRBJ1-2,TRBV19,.,CASSPGTQGNPYGYTF,TGTGCCAGTAGTCCTGGAACCCAGGGGAACCCTTATGGCTACACCTTC
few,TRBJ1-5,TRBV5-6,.,CASSLYGGGGLQPQHF,TGTGCCAGCAGCTTGTACGGAGGGGGAGGGTTGCAGCCCCAGCATTTT
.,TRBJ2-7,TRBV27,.,CASSLSGRLYF,TGTGCCAGCAGTTTATCGGGGAGGCTGTACTTC
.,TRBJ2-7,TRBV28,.,CASSRDSGWWRNEQYF,TGTGCCAGCAGTCGCGATTCGGGTTGGTGGCGTAACGAGCAGTACTTC
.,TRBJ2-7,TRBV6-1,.,CASSEAGLRTDYEQYF,TGTGCCAGCAGTGAAGCGGGGTTGAGGACAGACTACGAGCAGTACTTC
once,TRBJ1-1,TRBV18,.,CASSPGGASTEAFF,TGTGCCAGCTCACCCGGAGGGGCGAGCACTGAAGCTTTCTTT
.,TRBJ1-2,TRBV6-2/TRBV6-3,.,CASSLDSTVGYTF,TGTGCCAGCAGTTTGGACAGTACCGTAGGCTACACCTTC
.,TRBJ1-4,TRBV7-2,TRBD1,CASSLAPNRGDEKLFF,TGTGCCAGCAGCTTAGCGCCGAACAGGGGGGATGAAAAACTGTTTTTT
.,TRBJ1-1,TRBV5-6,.,CASSLGRDTEAFF,TGTGCCAGCAGCTTAGGGCGGGACACTGAAGCTTTCTTT
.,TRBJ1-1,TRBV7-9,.,CASSGRTWDTEAFF,TGTGCCAGCAGCGGACGGACATGGGACACTGAAGCTTTCTTT
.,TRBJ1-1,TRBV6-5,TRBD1,CASSRTGTEFNQAFF,TGTGCCAGCAGTCGTACCGGGACAGAATTTAACCAAGCTTTCTTT
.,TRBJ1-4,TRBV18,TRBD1,CASSPIPGGEKLFF,TGTGCCAGCTCACCAATCCCAGGGGGTGAAAAACTGTTTTTT
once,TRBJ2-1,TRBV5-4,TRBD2,CASSTGLGEIDEQFF,TGTGCCAGCAGCACGGGACTAGGCGAGATCGATGAGCAGTTCTTC
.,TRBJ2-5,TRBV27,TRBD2,CASSFLAGGWETQYF,TGTGCCAGCAGTTTCCTAGCGGGAGGTTGGGAGACCCAGTACTTC
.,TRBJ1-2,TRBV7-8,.,CASSPQVQNYGYTF,TGTGCCAGCAGCCCCCAGGTGCAGAACTATGGCTACACCTTC
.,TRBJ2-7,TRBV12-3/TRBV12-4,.,CASRSDSYEQYF,TGTGCCAGCAGGTCTGACAGCTACGAGCAGTACTTC
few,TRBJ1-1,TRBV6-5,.,CASERNEHTEAFF,TGTGCCAGCGAGAGGAACGAACACACTGAAGCTTTCTTT
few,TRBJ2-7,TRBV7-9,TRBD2,CASSPQTSGRGEQYF,TGTGCCAGCAGCCCACAGACTAGCGGGAGAGGCGAGCAGTACTTC
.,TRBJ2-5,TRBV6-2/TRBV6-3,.,CASSAPGETQYF,TGTGCCAGCAGCGCCCCGGGAGAGACCCAGTACTTC
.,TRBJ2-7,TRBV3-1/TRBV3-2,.,CASSQGSTASYEQYF,TGTGCCAGCAGCCAAGGCTCGACAGCCTCCTACGAGCAGTACTTC
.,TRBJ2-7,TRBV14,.,CASSPGTLEQYF,TGTGCCAGCAGCCCCGGGACTCTCGAGCAGTACTTC
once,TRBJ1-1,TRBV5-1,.,CASSMGHWNTEAFF,TGCGCCAGCAGCATGGGACACTGGAACACTGAAGCTTTCTTT
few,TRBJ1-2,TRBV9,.,CASSPPRGWYGYTF,TGTGCCAGCAGCCCCCCGCGGGGTTGGTATGGCTACACCTTC
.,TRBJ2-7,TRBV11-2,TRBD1,CASSRSGTGAHEQYF,TGTGCCAGCAGCCGCTCCGGGACAGGGGCCCACGAGCAGTACTTC
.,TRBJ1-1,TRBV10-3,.,CAICKDRNTEAFF,TGTGCCATCTGCAAGGACAGGAACACTGAAGCTTTCTTT
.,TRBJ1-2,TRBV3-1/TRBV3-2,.,CASSHGGHYTF,TGTGCCAGCAGCCACGGGGGGCACTACACCTTC
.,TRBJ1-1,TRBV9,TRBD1,CASSPREGAGAFF,TGTGCCAGCAGCCCCCGGGAGGGGGCTGGTGCTTTCTTT
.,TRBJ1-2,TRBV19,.,CASSIGGVDRATVNYGYTF,TGTGCCAGTAGTATCGGGGGGGTGGATAGAGCTACGGTTAACTATGGCTACACCTTC
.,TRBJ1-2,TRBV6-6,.,CASSYSTDYYGYTF,TGTGCCAGCAGTTACTCGACGGACTACTATGGCTACACCTTC
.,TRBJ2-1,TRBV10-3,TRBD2,CAIRSGLAGQNEQFF,TGTGCCATCAGGTCGGGACTAGCGGGACAGAATGAGCAGTTCTTC
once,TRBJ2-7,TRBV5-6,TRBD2,CASRGGIGPAIYEQYF,TGTGCCAGCAGGGGAGGGATCGGGCCCGCCATCTACGAGCAGTACTTC
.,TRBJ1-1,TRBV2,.,CASSYRVLNTEAFF,TGTGCCAGCAGTTACCGAGTCCTGAACACTGAAGCTTTCTTT
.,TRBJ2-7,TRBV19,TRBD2,CASSIGLAGMYEQYF,TGTGCCAGTAGTATAGGACTAGCGGGAATGTACGAGCAGTACTTC
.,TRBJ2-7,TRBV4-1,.,CASSHRPGNYEQYF,TGCGCCAGCAGCCATCGTCCGGGGAACTACGAGCAGTACTTC
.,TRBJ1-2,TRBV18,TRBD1,CASSQIQGVTDYGYTF,TGTGCCAGCTCACAAATACAGGGGGTTACTGACTATGGCTACACCTTC
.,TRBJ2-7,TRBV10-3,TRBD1,CATSGTGTYEQYF,TGTGCCACGTCGGGGACAGGGACCTACGAGCAGTACTTC
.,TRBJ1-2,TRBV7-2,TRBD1,CASSVQGAYGYTF,TGTGCCAGCAGCGTACAGGGGGCCTATGGCTACACCTTC
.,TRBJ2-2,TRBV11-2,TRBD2,CASRRTSGRFGELFF,TGTGCCAGCAGACGTACTAGCGGGAGGTTCGGGGAGCTGTTTTTT
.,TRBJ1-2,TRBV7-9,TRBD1,CASSPTGNYGYTF,TGTGCCAGCAGCCCGACAGGGAACTATGGCTACACCTTC
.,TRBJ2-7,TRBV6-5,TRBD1,CASSYERGRTYEQYF,TGTGCCAGCAGTTACGAGAGGGGGCGGACCTACGAGCAGTACTTC
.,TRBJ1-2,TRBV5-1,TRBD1,CASSLRQGNYGYTF,TGCGCCAGCAGTTTACGACAGGGCAACTATGGCTACACCTTC
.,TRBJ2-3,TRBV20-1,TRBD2,CSASTSGKDTQYF,TGCAGTGCTAGTACTAGCGGGAAAGATACGCAGTATTTT
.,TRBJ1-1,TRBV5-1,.,CASSLQITESEAFF,TGCGCCAGCAGCTTGCAAATAACAGAATCTGAAGCTTTCTTT
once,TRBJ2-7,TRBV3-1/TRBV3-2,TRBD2,CASSQRSGLANSYEQYF,TGTGCCAGCAGCCAACGATCGGGACTAGCGAACAGCTACGAGCAGTACTTC
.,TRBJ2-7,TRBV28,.,CASSLLTHTYEQYF,TGTGCCAGCAGTTTACTTACACATACCTACGAGCAGTACTTC
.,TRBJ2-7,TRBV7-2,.,CASSPRTGGYEQYF,TGTGCCAGCAGCCCGAGGACTGGAGGCTACGAGCAGTACTTC